The clone carrying this T cell receptor beta chain came up once. This sample is drawn from a study of blood T cell repertoires in COVID-19. Background on the study: Collection of acute and convalescent COVID-19 samples took place in the United States, Italy and Spain. In each case, the material was cDNA or gDNA derived from T cells, B-cell-depleted T cells, or PBMCs.

Participants were aged about 18 to 100 years, lived in around 25 US areas, and enrolled virtually. This CDR3 has 17 residues. V lost 8 bases and J lost 3; bases outside the gene matches: 15. Germline CDR1 MDHEN, CDR2 SYDVKM. Assay used: immunoSEQ multiplex PCR; TCRdb lists only in-frame clones, some missing. The repertoire holds about 320,000 clones, with around 85% as singletons. The chain links TRBV28 to TRBJ2-5; 10 bases align to TRBD2. The source of this sequence is a woman under 40 who had been exposed to COVID-19. The sample taken for sequencing was PBMCs or T cells enriched from blood (not recorded which). Here the CDR3 DNA reads TGTGCCAGCCGCCCGGGGGCTAGCGGGAGACAGAAAGAGACCCAGTACTTC. It yields the protein CASRPGASGRQKETQYF.